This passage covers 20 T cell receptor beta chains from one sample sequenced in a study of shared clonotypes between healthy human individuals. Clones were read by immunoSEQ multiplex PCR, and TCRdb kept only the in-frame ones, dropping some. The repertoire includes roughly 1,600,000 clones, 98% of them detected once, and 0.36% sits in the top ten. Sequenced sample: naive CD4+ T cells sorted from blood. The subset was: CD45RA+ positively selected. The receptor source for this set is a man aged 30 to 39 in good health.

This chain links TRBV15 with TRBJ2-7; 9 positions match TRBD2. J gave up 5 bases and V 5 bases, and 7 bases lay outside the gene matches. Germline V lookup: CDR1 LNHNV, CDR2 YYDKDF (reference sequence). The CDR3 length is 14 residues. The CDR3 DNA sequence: TGTGCCACCAGCGTAGCGGGAGTCGTCGACGAGCAGTACTTC. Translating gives CATSVAGVVDEQYF.

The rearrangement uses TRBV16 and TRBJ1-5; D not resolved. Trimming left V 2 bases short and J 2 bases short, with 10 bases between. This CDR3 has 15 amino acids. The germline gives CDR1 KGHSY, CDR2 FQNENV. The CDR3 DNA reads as TGTGCCAGCAGCCAAGAGGGTTGGGGCAATCAGCCCCAGCATTTT. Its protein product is CASSQEGWGNQPQHF.

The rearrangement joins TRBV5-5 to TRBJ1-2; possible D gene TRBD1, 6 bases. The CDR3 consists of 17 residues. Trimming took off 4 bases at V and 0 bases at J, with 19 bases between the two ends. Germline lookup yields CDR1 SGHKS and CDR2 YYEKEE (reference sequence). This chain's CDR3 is CASSLATGIRPNYGYTF. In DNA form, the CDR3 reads TGTGCCAGCAGCCTTGCTACAGGGATCCGTCCTAACTATGGCTACACCTTC.

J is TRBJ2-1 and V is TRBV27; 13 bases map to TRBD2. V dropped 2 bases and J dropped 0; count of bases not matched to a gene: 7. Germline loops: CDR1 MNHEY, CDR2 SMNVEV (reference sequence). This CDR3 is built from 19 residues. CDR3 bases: TGTGCCAGCAGTTTACCGGGGACTAGCGGGAACAACTCCTACAATGAGCAGTTCTTC. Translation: CASSLPGTSGNNSYNEQFF.

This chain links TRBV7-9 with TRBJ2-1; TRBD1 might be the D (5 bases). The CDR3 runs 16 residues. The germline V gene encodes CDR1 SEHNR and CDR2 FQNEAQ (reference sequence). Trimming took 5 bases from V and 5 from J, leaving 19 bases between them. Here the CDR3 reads CASSTRASGPDNEQFF. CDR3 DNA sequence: TGTGCCAGCAGCACACGGGCCTCAGGGCCGGACAATGAGCAGTTCTTC.

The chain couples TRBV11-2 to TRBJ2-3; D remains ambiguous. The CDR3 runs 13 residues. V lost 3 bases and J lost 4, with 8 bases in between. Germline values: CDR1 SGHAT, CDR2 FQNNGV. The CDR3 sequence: CASSFGSSDTQYF. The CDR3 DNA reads TGTGCCAGCAGCTTCGGCAGCTCAGATACGCAGTATTTT. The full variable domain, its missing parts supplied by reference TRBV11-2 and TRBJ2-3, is EAGVAQSPRYKIIEKRQSVAFWCNPISGHATLYWYQQILGQGPKLLIQFQNNGVVDDSQLPKDRFSAERLKGVDSTLKIQPAKLEDSAVYLCASSFGSSDTQYFGPGTRLTVL.

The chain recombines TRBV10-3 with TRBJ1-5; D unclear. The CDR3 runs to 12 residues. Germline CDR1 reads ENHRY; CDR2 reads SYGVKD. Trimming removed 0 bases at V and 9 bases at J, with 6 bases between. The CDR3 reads CAISESRLPQHF. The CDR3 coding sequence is TGTGCCATCAGTGAGTCCAGATTGCCCCAGCATTTT.

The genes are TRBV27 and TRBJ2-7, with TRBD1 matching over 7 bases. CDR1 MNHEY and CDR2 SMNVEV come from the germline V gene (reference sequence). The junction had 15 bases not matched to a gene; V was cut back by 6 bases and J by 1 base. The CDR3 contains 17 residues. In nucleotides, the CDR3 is TGTGCCAGCAGCTTTTACCCCCGGACAGGACATTCCTACGAGCAGTACTTC. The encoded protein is CASSFYPRTGHSYEQYF.

The DNA of the CDR3 is TGTGCCAGCAGCCGGACTAGCGGAGAGGGATACGAGCAGTACTTC. It yields the protein CASSRTSGEGYEQYF. This chain joins TRBV5-4 and TRBJ2-7; 10 nucleotides match TRBD2. Looked up from germline, CDR1 is SGHNT and CDR2 is YYREEE (reference sequence). The CDR3 loop spans 15 amino acids. Unmatched junction bases numbered 8, after V lost 4 bases and J lost 4 bases.

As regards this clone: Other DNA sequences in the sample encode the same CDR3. CDR3 protein: CASSVDRSYEQYF. The CDR3 DNA reads as TGTGCCAGCAGTGTGGACAGATCCTACGAGCAGTACTTC. The rearrangement uses TRBV2 and TRBJ2-7; D possibly corresponds to TRBD1 (6 bases). This CDR3 spans 13 amino acids. Germline CDR1 reads SNHLY; CDR2 reads FYNNEI. The germline V and J ends were trimmed by 4 bases and 1 base, with 8 bases remaining between them. The full variable domain, completed using reference TRBV2 and TRBJ2-7, is EPEVTQTPSHQVTQMGQEVILRCVPISNHLYFYWYRQILGQKVEFLVSFYNNEISEKSEIFDDQFSVERPDGSNFTLKIRSTKLEDSAMYFCASSVDRSYEQYFGPGTRLTVT.

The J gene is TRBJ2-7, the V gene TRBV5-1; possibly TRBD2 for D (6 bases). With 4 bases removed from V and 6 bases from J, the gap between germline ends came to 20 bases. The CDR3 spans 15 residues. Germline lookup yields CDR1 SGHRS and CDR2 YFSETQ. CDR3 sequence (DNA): TGCGCCAGCAGCCGGACAACTACGGGAGTAGGCGAGCAGTACTTC. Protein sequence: CASSRTTTGVGEQYF.

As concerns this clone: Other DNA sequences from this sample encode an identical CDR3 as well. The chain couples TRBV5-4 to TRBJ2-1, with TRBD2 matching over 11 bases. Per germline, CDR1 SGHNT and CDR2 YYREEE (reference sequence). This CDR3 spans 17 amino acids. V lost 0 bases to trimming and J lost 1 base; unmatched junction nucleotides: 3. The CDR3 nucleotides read TGTGCCAGCAGCTTGGGGCTAGCGGGAGGATCCTACAATGAGCAGTTCTTC. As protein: CASSLGLAGGSYNEQFF. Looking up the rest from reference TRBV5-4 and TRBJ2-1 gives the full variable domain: ETGVTQSPTHLIKTRGQQVTLRCSSQSGHNTVSWYQQALGQGPQFIFQYYREEENGRGNFPPRFSGLQFPNYSSELNVNALELDDSALYLCASSLGLAGGSYNEQFFGPGTRLTVL.

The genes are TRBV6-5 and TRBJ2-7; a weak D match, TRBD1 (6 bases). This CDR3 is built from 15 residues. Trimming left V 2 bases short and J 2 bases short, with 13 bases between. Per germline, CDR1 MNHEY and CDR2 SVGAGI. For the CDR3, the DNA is TGTGCCAGCAGTTACGTACAGGGACGCGCCTACGAGCAGTACTTC. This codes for CASSYVQGRAYEQYF.

This chain's CDR3 is CASSDLRGALGNEQFF. CDR3 DNA: TGCGCCAGCAGTGATCTGCGAGGGGCCTTAGGCAATGAGCAGTTCTTC. The chain recombines TRBV10-1 with TRBJ2-1; D possibly uses TRBD1 or TRBD2 (5 bases each). V lost 3 bases, J lost 6 bases, and 18 bases lay in between. The CDR3 runs to 16 residues. Per the germline V gene, CDR1 is WNHNN and CDR2 is SYGVQD (reference sequence).

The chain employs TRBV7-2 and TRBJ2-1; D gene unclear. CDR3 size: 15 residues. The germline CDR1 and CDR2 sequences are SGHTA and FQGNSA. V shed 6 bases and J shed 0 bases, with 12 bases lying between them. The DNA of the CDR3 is TGTGCCAGCAGTAAAGCGATCAGCTCCTACAATGAGCAGTTCTTC. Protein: CASSKAISSYNEQFF.

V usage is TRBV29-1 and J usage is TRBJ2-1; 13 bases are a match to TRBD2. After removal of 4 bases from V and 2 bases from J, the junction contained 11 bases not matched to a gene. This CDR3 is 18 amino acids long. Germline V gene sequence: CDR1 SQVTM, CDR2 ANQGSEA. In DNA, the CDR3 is TGCAGCGTTGTGGGACTAGCGGGGCTTCCTGGAGCCTACAATGAGCAGTTCTTC. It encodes CSVVGLAGLPGAYNEQFF.

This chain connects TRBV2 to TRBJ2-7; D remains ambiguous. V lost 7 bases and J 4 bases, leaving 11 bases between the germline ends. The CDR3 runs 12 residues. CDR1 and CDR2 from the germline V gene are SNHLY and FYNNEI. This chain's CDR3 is CASMAPPYEQYF. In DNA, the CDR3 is TGTGCCAGCATGGCTCCGCCTTACGAGCAGTACTTC.

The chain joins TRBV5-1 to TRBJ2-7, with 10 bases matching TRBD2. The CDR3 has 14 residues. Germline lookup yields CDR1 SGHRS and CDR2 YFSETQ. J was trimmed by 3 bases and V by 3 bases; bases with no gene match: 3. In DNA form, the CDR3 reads TGCGCCAGCAGCTCTCTAGCGGGGGACTACGAGCAGTACTTC. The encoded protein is CASSSLAGDYEQYF.

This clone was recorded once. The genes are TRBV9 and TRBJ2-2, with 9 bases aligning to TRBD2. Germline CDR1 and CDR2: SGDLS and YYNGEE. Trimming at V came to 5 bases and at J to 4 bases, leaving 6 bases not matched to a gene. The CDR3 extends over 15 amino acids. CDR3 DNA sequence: TGTGCCAGCAGGGCGGGAGGGCAAGTCACCGGGGAGCTGTTTTTT. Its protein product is CASRAGGQVTGELFF.

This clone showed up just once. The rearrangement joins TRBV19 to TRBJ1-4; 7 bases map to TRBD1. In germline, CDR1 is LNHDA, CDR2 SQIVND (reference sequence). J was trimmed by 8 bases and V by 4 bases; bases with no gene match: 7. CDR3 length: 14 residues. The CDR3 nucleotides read TGTGCCAGTAGTAACAGGGGTTCCCTGGAAAAACTGTTTTTT. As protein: CASSNRGSLEKLFF.